This T cell receptor beta chain was sequenced during a study of shared clonotypes between healthy human individuals. This CDR3 comprises 15 residues. Germline V CDR1 and CDR2: MDHEN, SYDVKM. V lost 7 bases and J 6 bases, leaving 18 bases between the germline ends. Some clones are missing from TCRdb's copy, which holds only in-frame ones; the method was immunoSEQ multiplex PCR. The data contain some 2,500,000 clones, 85% to 95% of them singletons. A single count supports this clone. This TCR was sampled from a man between 18 and 29 years old in good health. Some clones in this sample may be carry-over from other donors' samples. The rearrangement links TRBV28 to TRBJ2-2; D is tentatively TRBD1 or TRBD2 (5 bases each). Sequencing used naive CD4+ T cells from PBMCs. Documented subset: CD45RA+ positively selected. CDR3: CASNTQGVKAGELFF. The CDR3 DNA reads TGTGCCAGCAACACCCAGGGAGTCAAGGCCGGGGAGCTGTTTTTT.